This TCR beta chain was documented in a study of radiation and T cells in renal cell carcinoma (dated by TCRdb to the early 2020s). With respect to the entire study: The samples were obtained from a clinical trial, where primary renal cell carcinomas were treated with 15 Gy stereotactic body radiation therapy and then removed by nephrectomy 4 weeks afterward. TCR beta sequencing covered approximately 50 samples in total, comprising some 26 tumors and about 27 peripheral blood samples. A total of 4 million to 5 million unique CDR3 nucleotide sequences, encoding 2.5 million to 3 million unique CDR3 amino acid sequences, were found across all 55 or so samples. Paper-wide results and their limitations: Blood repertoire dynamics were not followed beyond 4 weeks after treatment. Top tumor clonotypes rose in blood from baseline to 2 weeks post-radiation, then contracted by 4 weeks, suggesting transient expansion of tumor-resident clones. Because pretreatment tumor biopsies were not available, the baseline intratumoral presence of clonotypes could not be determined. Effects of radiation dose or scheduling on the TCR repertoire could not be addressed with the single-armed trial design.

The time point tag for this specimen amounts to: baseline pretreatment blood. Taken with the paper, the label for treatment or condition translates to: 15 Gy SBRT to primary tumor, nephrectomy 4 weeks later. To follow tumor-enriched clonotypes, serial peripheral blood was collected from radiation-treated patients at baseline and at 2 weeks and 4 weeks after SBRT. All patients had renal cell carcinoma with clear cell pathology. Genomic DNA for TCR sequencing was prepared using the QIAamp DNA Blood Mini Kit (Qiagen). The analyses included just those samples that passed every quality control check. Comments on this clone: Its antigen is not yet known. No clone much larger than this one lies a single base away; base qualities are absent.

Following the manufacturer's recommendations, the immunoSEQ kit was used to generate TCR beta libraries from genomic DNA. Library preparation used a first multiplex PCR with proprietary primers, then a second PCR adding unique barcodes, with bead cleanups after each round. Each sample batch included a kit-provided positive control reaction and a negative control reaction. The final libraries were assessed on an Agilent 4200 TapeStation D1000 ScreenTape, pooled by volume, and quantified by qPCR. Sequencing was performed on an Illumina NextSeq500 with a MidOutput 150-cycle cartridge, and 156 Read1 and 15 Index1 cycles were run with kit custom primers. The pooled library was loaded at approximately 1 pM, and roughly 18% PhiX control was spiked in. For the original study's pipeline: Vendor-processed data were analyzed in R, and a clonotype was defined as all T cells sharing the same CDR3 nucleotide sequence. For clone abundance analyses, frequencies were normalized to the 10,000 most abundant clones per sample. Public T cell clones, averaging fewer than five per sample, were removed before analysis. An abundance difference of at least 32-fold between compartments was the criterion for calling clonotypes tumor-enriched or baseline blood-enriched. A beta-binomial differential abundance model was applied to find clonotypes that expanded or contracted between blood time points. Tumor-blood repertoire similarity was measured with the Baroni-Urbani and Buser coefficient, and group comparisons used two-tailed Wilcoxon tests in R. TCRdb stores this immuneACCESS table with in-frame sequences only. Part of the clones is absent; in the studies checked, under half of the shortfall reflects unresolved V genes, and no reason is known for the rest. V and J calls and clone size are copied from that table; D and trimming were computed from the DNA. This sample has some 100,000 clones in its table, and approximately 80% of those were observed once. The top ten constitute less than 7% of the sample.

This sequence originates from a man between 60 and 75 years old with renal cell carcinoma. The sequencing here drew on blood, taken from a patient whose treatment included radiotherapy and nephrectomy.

The DNA reads TGCAGCGTTGTCCCAGCGCCGGGACTAGCGGTTGAGCAGTTCTTC. Its protein reads: CSVVPAPGLAVEQFF. The chain joins TRBV29-1 to TRBJ2-1, with 11 bases matching TRBD2. There are 15 amino acids in the CDR3, from cysteine to phenylalanine inclusive. The only DNA kept is the CDR3, 45 bases in frame from the first base. CDR1 and CDR2, looked up from the germline V gene, are SQVTM and ANQGSEA. The germline V and J ends show losses of 4 bases and 9 bases respectively, and no gene match explains 11 bases of the junction.